This TCR beta chain emerged from a study of blood T cell repertoires in COVID-19. This table comes from immunoSEQ multiplex PCR, and its TCRdb copy is limited to in-frame clones, with some not included. The profile shows roughly 250,000 clones, around 87% of them singletons. The TCR comes from a woman aged 25 to 39 with acute COVID-19. Sequenced sample: PBMCs or T cells enriched from blood (not recorded which).

The CDR3 loop reads CASSYRAPGTGAGYTF. DNA for the CDR3: TGTGCCAGCAGCTACCGCGCCCCCGGGACAGGGGCGGGCTACACCTTC. V gene TRBV5-6 combines with J gene TRBJ1-2, with 10 bases that match TRBD1. This CDR3 spans 16 amino acids. Germline assignment: CDR1 SGHDT and CDR2 YYEEEE. Losses at the gene ends were 3 bases for V and 8 bases for J; bases not matched to a gene: 13.